This T cell receptor (beta chain) was documented in a study of blood T cell repertoires in COVID-19. Overall study: The United States, Italy and Spain supplied acute and convalescent COVID-19 samples. The analysed material was cDNA or gDNA that came from T cells, B-cell-depleted T cells, or PBMCs.

With 3 bases removed from V and 1 base from J, the gap between germline ends came to 12 bases. The CDR3 contains 15 residues. The germline V gene encodes CDR1 SEHNR and CDR2 FQNEAQ (reference sequence). In the study's own analysis: For nucleated cells, counts were estimated from reference gene primer amplification. Profiling relied on immunoSEQ multiplex PCR, and the TCRdb table lists in-frame clones only, not all of them. The V and J calls and the clone size are those of that table, but D and trimming were determined from the DNA. The data show over 200,000 clones, with 70% to 85% seen just once and around 3.4% held by the top ten. This clone was seen a few times.

Sequencing was carried out using peripheral blood. The sequence was obtained from an elderly woman with acute or convalescent COVID-19. The chain uses TRBV7-9 and TRBJ1-1; the D gene is possibly TRBD1 (6 bases). In nucleotides, the CDR3 is TGTGCCAGCAGCTTCCCGGGACAAAAGAACACTGAAGCTTTCTTT. This codes for CASSFPGQKNTEAFF.